This T cell receptor beta chain was captured in a study of early T cells in non-severe SARS-CoV-2 infection. At the level of the study: Sequencing targeted bulk RNA from unsorted whole blood, leaving chains unpaired.

Overall study findings and caveats: Lookups in VDJdb leaned toward anti-spike CD8 responses and missed private and CD4 specificities.

Each single cDNA molecule received a unique molecular identifier. TCRdb ran MiXCR on the 5' RACE reads and lists one entry per CDR3 protein. The sample consists of 70,000 or so distinct CDR3 sequences, around 13% of them appearing once. Notes on this clonotype: Its antigen is unidentified.

Sequencing was performed on whole blood. The sequence was collected from an adult who was a healthcare worker with PCR-confirmed SARS-CoV-2 infection or an uninfected control (not recorded which).

The CDR3 bases are TGTGCCAGCCGGGGGCAGCAGTATTTT. Protein product: CASRGQQYF. The chain is built from TRBV6-5 and TRBJ2-3, with D tentatively TRBD1 or TRBD2 (6 bases each). Germline V gives CDR1 MNHEY, CDR2 SVGAGI. The V end lost 8 bases, the J end lost 11 bases, and 8 bases lay between the germline ends. This CDR3 contains 9 residues.